This entry lists 30 T cell receptor beta chains sequenced from one sample in a study of blood T cell repertoires in COVID-19. Measured with immunoSEQ multiplex PCR; TCRdb has only the in-frame clones, and not every one. In the table there are 150,000 to 200,000 clones, approximately 89% of which are singletons. Material for sequencing was peripheral blood. The receptors derive from a man between 70 and 80 years old with acute or convalescent COVID-19.

The gene calls are TRBV4-1 and TRBJ2-1; D might be TRBD2 (6 bases). Deletions cut 4 bases from V and 2 bases from J, with 18 bases between. Germline V gene sequence: CDR1 MGHRA, CDR2 YSYEKL. The CDR3 length is 17 residues. CDR3 nucleotide sequence: TGCGCCAGCAGCCGATACTTCGGGGGAGCAGCCTACAATGAGCAGTTCTTC. Translating it yields CASSRYFGGAAYNEQFF.

V gene TRBV7-9 combines with J gene TRBJ2-3; TRBD1 matches 10 bases. This CDR3 region has 14 residues. Germline assignment: CDR1 SEHNR and CDR2 FQNEAQ (reference sequence). With 5 bases clipped from V and 4 bases from J, the junction kept 3 bases outside the gene matches. CDR3 residues: CASSPGTGADTQYF. CDR3 sequence (DNA): TGTGCCAGCAGCCCAGGGACAGGGGCAGATACGCAGTATTTT.

The chain uses TRBV4-1 and TRBJ2-3; 13 bases line up with TRBD2. Germline values: CDR1 MGHRA, CDR2 YSYEKL. This CDR3 has 17 residues. V shed 0 bases, J shed 7 bases, and the junction held 7 bases outside the gene matches. The CDR3 DNA reads as TGCGCCAGCAGCCAAGATTGGACTAGCGGGGGAAGGTATACGCAGTATTTT. Protein sequence: CASSQDWTSGGRYTQYF.

The genes are TRBV4-1 and TRBJ2-5; tentative D call: TRBD2 (6 bases). Trimming took 3 bases from V and 5 from J, leaving 19 bases between them. Germline CDR1 MGHRA, CDR2 YSYEKL. The CDR3 is 16 residues long. The DNA of the CDR3 is TGCGCCAGCAGCCACGGTGCGGGGAGGCCGGGGGAGACCCAGTACTTC. This gives the protein CASSHGAGRPGETQYF.

V usage is TRBV28 and J usage is TRBJ2-2; possibly TRBD2 for D (5 bases). This CDR3 has 12 amino acids. Germline values: CDR1 MDHEN, CDR2 SYDVKM. V lost 10 bases and J 5 bases, leaving 11 bases between the germline ends. CDR3 loop: CATSEETGELFF. The CDR3 DNA reads TGTGCCACCTCGGAGGAAACCGGGGAGCTGTTTTTT.

The rearrangement uses TRBV15 and TRBJ2-2; the D gene is possibly TRBD2 (5 bases). Germline V gene lookup returns CDR1 LNHNV and CDR2 YYDKDF (reference sequence). There are 17 residues in the CDR3. Trimming removed 0 bases from V and 3 bases from J, with 14 bases in between. CDR3 sequence reads: CATSRDPQLDYTGELFF. In nucleotides, the CDR3 is TGTGCCACCAGCAGAGACCCCCAGCTGGACTACACCGGGGAGCTGTTTTTT.

The CDR3 sequence: CASSYETGTQYF. CDR3 DNA sequence: TGTGCCAGCAGTTACGAGACAGGGACTCAGTACTTC. The chain links TRBV6-5 to TRBJ2-7; weak D call: TRBD1 (7 bases). The CDR3 totals 12 residues. Germline-derived CDR1 and CDR2 are MNHEY and SVGAGI. V lost 2 bases to trimming and J lost 10 bases, with 12 bases between them.

This clone came up once. The CDR3 sequence is CASSFGGPDSGNTIYF. The CDR3 DNA reads as TGTGCCAGCAGCTTCGGAGGCCCGGACTCTGGAAACACCATATATTTT. V gene TRBV11-3 combines with J gene TRBJ1-3; no reliable D call. The CDR3 is made up of 16 amino acids. Germline values: CDR1 SGHNT, CDR2 YENEEA. Trimming cost V 3 bases and J 0 bases, with 12 bases left between them.

This chain joins TRBV7-6 and TRBJ2-1, with D possibly matching TRBD2 (7 bases). V lost 1 base and J 0 bases, leaving 13 bases between the germline ends. Germline V gene data show CDR1 as SGHVS and CDR2 as FNYEAQ. This CDR3 region has 17 residues. In DNA form, the CDR3 reads TGTGCCAGCAGCTTAGGGGGGGGGCATATCTCCTACAATGAGCAGTTCTTC. Amino acid sequence: CASSLGGGHISYNEQFF.

The chain couples TRBV19 to TRBJ2-2, with D perhaps matching TRBD1 (8 bases). The CDR3 contains 16 residues. CDR1 is LNHDA, CDR2 SQIVND, per germline (reference sequence). V lost 5 bases and J 0 bases, leaving 13 bases between the germline ends. CDR3 amino acids: CASSLQGGTNTGELFF. The CDR3 DNA sequence: TGTGCCAGTAGTCTACAGGGGGGGACGAACACCGGGGAGCTGTTTTTT.

The rearrangement uses TRBV5-6 and TRBJ2-7; D remains ambiguous. In germline, CDR1 is SGHDT, CDR2 YYEEEE. The length of the CDR3 is 13 residues. V shed 1 base and J shed 2 bases, with 7 bases lying between them. The CDR3 DNA sequence: TGTGCCAGCAGCTTGACCCGGGCCTACGAGCAGTACTTC. Translating it yields CASSLTRAYEQYF.

The rearrangement links TRBV6-1 to TRBJ2-4; D remains unclear. CDR3 length equals 15 residues. The germline gives CDR1 MNHNS, CDR2 SASEGT. The germline V and J ends were trimmed by 2 bases and 0 bases, with 8 bases remaining between them. DNA of the CDR3: TGTGCCAGCAGTGAACCCCTGAGAGCCAAAAACATTCAGTACTTC. Its protein product is CASSEPLRAKNIQYF.

This clone was detected once. V and J are TRBV18 and TRBJ2-1, with TRBD2 matching over 9 bases. The germline V gene encodes CDR1 KGHSH and CDR2 LQKENI. The CDR3 runs to 15 residues. V was clipped by 0 bases and J by 8 bases; unmatched bases: 5. This chain's CDR3 is CASSPPSRGGHEQFF. CDR3 coding DNA: TGTGCCAGCTCACCACCGTCGCGGGGGGGGCATGAGCAGTTCTTC.

This clone has a single count. The chain employs TRBV30 and TRBJ1-1; tentatively, D is TRBD1 (6 bases). CDR1 and CDR2 (germline): GTSNPN, SVGIG (reference sequence). Between the trimmed V and J ends, which lost 6 bases and 1 base, there was a span of 12 bases. The CDR3 has 13 residues. The DNA of the CDR3 is TGTGCCTGTACGCAGGGGCAGAACACTGAAGCTTTCTTT. This codes for CACTQGQNTEAFF.

The rearrangement joins TRBV5-1 to TRBJ1-1; maybe TRBD1 (5 bases). The germline CDR1 and CDR2 sequences are SGHRS and YFSETQ. The CDR3 extends over 14 amino acids. The V and J ends lost 4 bases and 13 bases respectively, with 23 bases between them. CDR3 nucleotides: TGCGCCAGCAGCCTCCTCGATGGGGGGGGAAGAGGTTTCTTT. Translated: CASSLLDGGGRGFF. The full variable domain, in which reference TRBV5-1 and TRBJ1-1 provide the parts outside the CDR3, is KAGVTQTPRYLIKTRGQQVTLSCSPISGHRSVSWYQQTPGQGLQFLFEYFSETQRNKGNFPGRFSGRQFSNSRSEMNVSTLELGDSALYLCASSLLDGGGRGFFGQGTRLTVV.

V gene TRBV12-3 or TRBV12-4 combines with J gene TRBJ2-7; TRBD2 aligns across 8 bases. Trimming removed 8 bases from V and 5 bases from J; junction bases left unmatched: 2. The CDR3 extends over 11 amino acids. The CDR3 loop is CASGAGDEQYF. CDR3 nucleotide sequence: TGTGCCAGCGGAGCGGGAGACGAGCAGTACTTC.

On this clone itself: The same CDR3 also results from other DNA sequences found in this sample. The CDR3 here is CASSVAPTAQETQYF. The CDR3 DNA reads as TGTGCCAGCAGCGTAGCCCCAACTGCCCAAGAGACCCAGTACTTC. This chain connects TRBV9 to TRBJ2-5; D gene unclear. Germline V gene data show CDR1 as SGDLS and CDR2 as YYNGEE. V lost 0 bases, J lost 1 base, and 10 bases lay in between. This CDR3 contains 15 residues.

The rearrangement links TRBV6-2 or TRBV6-3 to TRBJ2-5; D is possibly TRBD1 (5 bases). Germline CDR1 reads MNHEY; CDR2 reads SVGEGT. The V end lost 0 bases, the J end lost 4 bases, and 15 bases lay between the germline ends. The CDR3 has 16 residues. In DNA, the CDR3 is TGTGCCAGCAGTTACTCGCCAGGGTCTGACCTAGAGACCCAGTACTTC. Its protein is CASSYSPGSDLETQYF.

The V and J genes are TRBV10-3 and TRBJ1-4, with D perhaps TRBD1 (6 bases). Germline V lookup: CDR1 ENHRY, CDR2 SYGVKD. Trimming shortened V by 0 bases and J by 2 bases, and 16 bases separated the two germline ends. This CDR3 spans 18 amino acids. The CDR3 coding sequence is TGTGCCATCAGTGAGTCGGCGTCGTTGGGGGCGACTAATGAAAAACTGTTTTTT. Its translation is CAISESASLGATNEKLFF.

This sequence joins TRBV6-1 and TRBJ1-2, with D possibly matching TRBD1 (5 bases). This CDR3 is 12 amino acids long. The V end lost 2 bases, the J end lost 5 bases, and 6 bases lay between the germline ends. In germline, CDR1 is MNHNS, CDR2 SASEGT. CDR3 residues: CASSERGYGYTF. The CDR3 region has the DNA TGTGCCAGCAGTGAAAGGGGTTATGGCTACACCTTC.

The V gene is TRBV11-2, the J gene TRBJ2-2, with D possibly TRBD2 on 5 matching bases. The CDR3 length is 16 residues. V was cut by 5 bases and J by 1 base, with 14 bases left in between. Germline V gene lookup returns CDR1 SGHAT and CDR2 FQNNGV. CDR3 nucleotides: TGTGCCAGCAGCCACTTTGGTGGGAGGAACACCGGGGAGCTGTTTTTT. It codes for CASSHFGGRNTGELFF.

This clone was observed a single time. The rearrangement links TRBV27 to TRBJ2-3, with D possibly TRBD1 on 5 matching bases. CDR3 length equals 15 residues. The V end lost 0 bases, the J end lost 11 bases, and 18 bases lay between the germline ends. CDR1 and CDR2 from the germline V gene are MNHEY and SMNVEV (reference sequence). DNA of the CDR3: TGTGCCAGCAGTTTATCCCCCAGTAACGGACACGGGCAGTATTTT. Its protein product is CASSLSPSNGHGQYF.

This clone occurred a few times. The chain combines TRBV28 with TRBJ1-5; TRBD1 matches 8 bases. The CDR3 contains 15 residues. Looked up from germline, CDR1 is MDHEN and CDR2 is SYDVKM. The V gene end was trimmed by 6 bases and the J gene end by 3 bases; junction bases not matched to a gene: 7. CDR3 in DNA: TGTGCCAGCAGGGGACAGGTTTCCTTCAATCAGCCCCAGCATTTT. Its protein is CASRGQVSFNQPQHF.

The DNA of the CDR3 is TGTGCCACCAGCAGAGAGGGACAGCCGGGCGGGGAGCTGTTTTTT. It is translated as CATSREGQPGGELFF. The V gene is TRBV15, the J gene TRBJ2-2, with 7 nucleotides matching TRBD1. Looked up from germline, CDR1 is LNHNV and CDR2 is YYDKDF (reference sequence). The V segment lost 0 bases and the J segment 7 bases; nucleotides outside the gene matches: 5. This CDR3 contains 15 residues. Filled out from reference TRBV15 and TRBJ2-2, the complete variable domain reads DAMVIQNPRYQVTQFGKPVTLSCSQTLNHNVMYWYQQKSSQAPKLLFHYYDKDFNNEADTPDNFQSRRPNTSFCFLDIRSPGLGDTAMYLCATSREGQPGGELFFGEGSRLTVL.

The chain is built from TRBV27 and TRBJ1-2, with 8 bases fitting TRBD1. This CDR3 contains 15 residues. The V segment lost 0 bases and the J segment 8 bases; nucleotides outside the gene matches: 8. CDR1 is MNHEY, CDR2 SMNVEV, per germline (reference sequence). CDR3 in amino acids: CASSLSPGGAGGYTF. The CDR3 DNA is TGTGCCAGCAGTTTATCCCCAGGGGGCGCAGGCGGCTACACCTTC.

This clone was picked up one time. This chain links TRBV2 with TRBJ1-1; D gene ambiguous. CDR3 length equals 11 residues. V was clipped by 8 bases and J by 1 base, with 5 bases between them. Germline V gene lookup returns CDR1 SNHLY and CDR2 FYNNEI. The CDR3 DNA sequence: TGTGCCAGCTTAAAGAACACTGAAGCTTTCTTT. Translating it yields CASLKNTEAFF.

The chain carries TRBV2 and TRBJ2-4; 8 bases are a match to TRBD1. V gave up 2 bases and J gave up 7 bases; unmatched junction bases: 7. CDR3 length: 15 residues. The germline gives CDR1 SNHLY, CDR2 FYNNEI. The CDR3 nucleotides read TGTGCCAGCAGTGAACCGGCAGGGGGCTTGAACATTCAGTACTTC. Translating gives CASSEPAGGLNIQYF.

Notes on this clone: One end of the junction does not line up with germline, which may come from a read error. This chain's CDR3 is CASSQGTGEVF. CDR3 nucleotides: TGCGCCAGCAGCCAGGGGACAGGGGAAGTTTTT. The chain links TRBV4-1 to TRBJ2-2; 10 positions match TRBD1. This CDR3 has 11 amino acids. Germline V lookup: CDR1 MGHRA, CDR2 YSYEKL.

CDR3 bases: TGTGCCAGCAGCCCAGGACTAGCGGGAGACCGGGAGACCCAGTACTTC. Its translation: CASSPGLAGDRETQYF. V gene TRBV11-3 combines with J gene TRBJ2-5; 13 nucleotides match TRBD2. This CDR3 has 16 residues. The V gene end was trimmed by 5 bases and the J gene end by 5 bases; junction bases not matched to a gene: 8. Looked up from germline, CDR1 is SGHNT and CDR2 is YENEEA.

The table lists this clone with a count of one. This chain links TRBV7-9 with TRBJ2-3; a possible D gene is TRBD2 (6 bases). The V end was cut by 3 bases, the J end by 3 bases, with 7 bases between. Germline CDR1 is SEHNR and CDR2 is FQNEAQ (reference sequence). This CDR3 spans 13 amino acids. The CDR3, as DNA: TGTGCCAGCAGCTTTAGCGGAACAGATACGCAGTATTTT. Residues: CASSFSGTDTQYF.